Following are 32 T cell receptor beta chains from one sample sequenced in a study of human T cells and chemical hapten exposure. In TCRdb, the 5' RACE reads were re-called with MiXCR into one record per CDR3 protein. The sample includes 100,000 to 120,000 distinct CDR3 sequences, roughly 19% seen only once; the top ten take 2.5% to 3%. Before extraction, the whole blood was not fractionated, and total RNA was taken from it. The receptors were gathered from a human donor in good health.

The chain carries TRBV19 and TRBJ2-7; D perhaps matches TRBD1 (6 bases). The CDR3 is 13 amino acids. V shed 3 bases and J shed 1 base, with 7 bases lying between them. The V gene's germline CDR1 is LNHDA and CDR2 SQIVND (reference sequence). CDR3 sequence: CASSITGSYEQYF. In DNA form, the CDR3 reads TGTGCCAGTAGTATTACAGGGTCCTACGAGCAGTACTTC.

The chain joins TRBV11-2 to TRBJ2-3; 12 nucleotides line up with TRBD2. Trimming removed 5 bases from V and 1 base from J; junction bases left unmatched: 7. In germline, CDR1 is SGHAT, CDR2 FQNNGV. The CDR3 sequence is 17 residues long. CDR3 amino acids: CASSRGPSGRGTDTQYF. The CDR3 region has the DNA TGTGCCAGCAGCAGAGGTCCTAGCGGGAGGGGCACAGATACGCAGTATTTT.

The V call is TRBV2, the J call TRBJ1-5; 8 nucleotides line up with TRBD1. V lost 7 bases to trimming and J lost 5 bases; unmatched junction nucleotides: 4. Looked up from germline, CDR1 is SNHLY and CDR2 is FYNNEI. The CDR3 covers 13 residues. CDR3 amino acids: CASKRQGYQPQHF. The DNA for the CDR3 is TGTGCCAGCAAGCGACAGGGGTATCAGCCCCAGCATTTT.

This clonotype has just a few counts. The rearrangement links TRBV5-1 to TRBJ1-1; TRBD1 might be the D (6 bases). Trimming removed 0 bases from V and 5 bases from J, with 14 bases in between. CDR3 length equals 15 residues. Germline V gives CDR1 SGHRS, CDR2 YFSETQ. The chain's CDR3 is CASSLGQALRTEAFF. The DNA for the CDR3 is TGCGCCAGCAGCTTGGGACAGGCGCTTCGGACTGAAGCTTTCTTT.

This clonotype was detected only a few times. The chain is built from TRBV5-1 and TRBJ1-1, with 7 bases identical to TRBD1. Germline values: CDR1 SGHRS, CDR2 YFSETQ. The V gene end was trimmed by 0 bases and the J gene end by 2 bases; junction bases not matched to a gene: 4. The CDR3 loop spans 15 amino acids. In nucleotides, the CDR3 is TGCGCCAGCAGCTTGGACGACAGGGTAAACACTGAAGCTTTCTTT. As protein: CASSLDDRVNTEAFF.

The chain joins TRBV2 to TRBJ2-3, with 9 positions matching TRBD2. This CDR3 contains 14 residues. V lost 6 bases, J lost 2 bases, and 3 bases stayed unmatched. The germline CDR1 and CDR2 sequences are SNHLY and FYNNEI. DNA for the CDR3: TGTGCCAGCAGGACTAGCGGACTCACAGATACGCAGTATTTT. Translating gives CASRTSGLTDTQYF.

The rearrangement uses TRBV6-5 and TRBJ2-1; TRBD2 agrees at 9 bases. Germline-derived CDR1 and CDR2 are MNHEY and SVGAGI. V gave up 0 bases and J gave up 4 bases; unmatched junction bases: 4. This CDR3 has 16 amino acids. The CDR3 is CASSYSGLAGYNEQFF. CDR3 in DNA: TGTGCCAGCAGTTACTCCGGGCTAGCGGGGTACAATGAGCAGTTCTTC.

This clonotype was seen a few times. The chain links TRBV2 to TRBJ1-2; weak D call: TRBD1 (5 bases). Trimming took off 6 bases at V and 4 bases at J, with 21 bases between the two ends. This CDR3 has 16 residues. Germline V gene lookup returns CDR1 SNHLY and CDR2 FYNNEI. In DNA, the CDR3 is TGTGCCAGCAGACCCAAGTTCGGGGGGGACTTCTATGGCTACACCTTC. This codes for CASRPKFGGDFYGYTF.

This clonotype appeared a single time. The V call is TRBV6-5, the J call TRBJ2-6; no clear D. V dropped 2 bases and J dropped 0 bases, with 5 bases sitting between them. The CDR3 consists of 15 residues. Germline V gene sequence: CDR1 MNHEY, CDR2 SVGAGI. The CDR3 sequence is CASSYGISGANVLTF. The CDR3 nucleotides read TGTGCCAGCAGTTACGGCATCTCTGGGGCCAACGTCCTGACTTTC.

This clonotype was found a few times. This chain joins TRBV19 and TRBJ2-6; D remains unclear. The V and J ends lost 3 bases and 7 bases respectively, with 13 bases between them. This CDR3 contains 15 residues. CDR1 LNHDA and CDR2 SQIVND come from the germline V gene (reference sequence). The CDR3 DNA follows: TGTGCCAGTAGTATCCCCGACGTGGGAGCCAACGTCCTGACTTTC. Protein product: CASSIPDVGANVLTF.

CDR3 nucleotides: TGTGCCAGCAGTTGTATGGACAGACAGACGAGTTCACCCCTCCACTTT. It yields the protein CASSCMDRQTSSPLHF. V usage is TRBV6-5 and J usage is TRBJ1-6; a possible D gene is TRBD1 (6 bases). The CDR3 contains 16 residues. V lost 4 bases and J 9 bases, leaving 19 bases between the germline ends. CDR1 MNHEY and CDR2 SVGAGI come from the germline V gene.

This clonotype came up a few times. This chain links TRBV18 with TRBJ1-1; TRBD1 matches 9 bases. Germline lookup yields CDR1 KGHSH and CDR2 LQKENI. V shed 3 bases, J shed 11 bases, and the junction held 10 bases outside the gene matches. CDR3 length equals 14 residues. The CDR3 protein is CASSPDTGGIWAFF. The CDR3 nucleotides are TGTGCCAGCTCACCCGATACAGGGGGCATTTGGGCTTTCTTT.

J is TRBJ1-5 and V is TRBV18; D is possibly TRBD1 (5 bases). V lost 3 bases and J 5 bases, leaving 11 bases between the germline ends. This CDR3 spans 14 amino acids. In germline, CDR1 is KGHSH, CDR2 LQKENI. The CDR3 coding sequence is TGTGCCAGCTCACCCCAGGGTGTAGATCAGCCCCAGCATTTT. Translating it yields CASSPQGVDQPQHF.

In this sample, this clonotype turned up a few times. J is TRBJ2-7 and V is TRBV7-8; no reliable D call. V gave up 2 bases and J gave up 0 bases, with 14 bases separating them. The CDR3 totals 16 residues. Germline CDR1 SGHVS, CDR2 FQNEAQ. CDR3 residues: CASSLSNLRSSYEQYF. The CDR3 DNA reads as TGTGCCAGCAGCTTATCGAATCTCAGGAGCTCCTACGAGCAGTACTTC.

The chain has TRBV28 and TRBJ1-3, with 8 positions matching TRBD1. The junction had 12 bases not matched to a gene; V was cut back by 10 bases and J by 4 bases. The CDR3 runs 15 residues. Germline V gene sequence: CDR1 MDHEN, CDR2 SYDVKM. CDR3 DNA sequence: TGTGCCACCCGCCTGGACAGGGTTTCAGGAAACACCATATATTTT. It is translated as CATRLDRVSGNTIYF.

The chain joins TRBV5-1 to TRBJ2-5; D may correspond to TRBD1 or TRBD2 (5 bases each). This CDR3 is 15 amino acids long. Looked up from germline, CDR1 is SGHRS and CDR2 is YFSETQ. Between the trimmed V and J ends, which lost 2 bases and 2 bases, there was a span of 13 bases. This CDR3 reads CASSFAREKQETQYF. The CDR3 coding sequence is TGCGCCAGCAGCTTTGCCAGGGAGAAGCAAGAGACCCAGTACTTC.

The sample holds a few counts of this clonotype. This chain uses TRBV27 with TRBJ1-1, with TRBD1 matching 7 bases. The CDR3 has 14 residues. With V trimmed by 5 bases and J by 3 bases, 6 bases remained unmatched. CDR1 is MNHEY, CDR2 SMNVEV, per germline (reference sequence). The CDR3 loop is CASSPTGTDTEAFF. For the CDR3, the DNA is TGTGCCAGCAGTCCGACAGGGACGGACACTGAAGCTTTCTTT.

The chain links TRBV29-1 to TRBJ1-1; no firm D call. This CDR3 is 13 amino acids long. V dropped 8 bases and J dropped 7 bases, with 20 bases sitting between them. Germline V CDR1 and CDR2: SQVTM, ANQGSEA. The DNA for the CDR3 is TGCAGCCCCATCAAGGCAGGCGGCGGTGAAGCTTTCTTT. It is translated as CSPIKAGGGEAFF. Drawing the rest from reference TRBV29-1 and TRBJ1-1, the complete variable domain is SAVISQKPSRDICQRGTSLTIQCQVDSQVTMMFWYRQQPGQSLTLIATANQGSEATYESGFVIDKFPISRPNLTFSTLTVSNMSPEDSSIYLCSPIKAGGGEAFFGQGTRLTVV.

This clonotype showed up just a few times. The chain joins TRBV5-1 to TRBJ2-3, with D possibly TRBD2 on 5 matching bases. This CDR3 is built from 14 residues. Trimming took off 10 bases at V and 8 bases at J, with 23 bases between the two ends. The V gene's germline CDR1 is SGHRS and CDR2 YFSETQ. The CDR3 DNA reads as TGCGCCTGCCGACTCGTGCAAAAAGGAGGTACGCAGTATTTT. It encodes CACRLVQKGGTQYF.

The chain employs TRBV5-1 and TRBJ2-1; no clear D. Trimming removed 0 bases at V and 0 bases at J, with 7 bases between. The CDR3 is 15 residues long. Looked up from germline, CDR1 is SGHRS and CDR2 is YFSETQ. In nucleotides, the CDR3 is TGCGCCAGCAGCTTGGGGGAAAGCTCCTACAATGAGCAGTTCTTC. The encoded protein is CASSLGESSYNEQFF.

The V gene is TRBV28, the J gene TRBJ1-5, with no clear D. The germline V gene has CDR1 MDHEN and CDR2 SYDVKM. The germline V and J ends were trimmed by 7 bases and 2 bases, with 12 bases remaining between them. The CDR3 loop spans 14 amino acids. The CDR3 sequence is CASMGSGGNQPQHF. The CDR3 DNA reads as TGTGCCAGCATGGGCAGCGGTGGCAATCAGCCCCAGCATTTT.

This clonotype was observed a few times. This rearrangement joins TRBV12-5 to TRBJ1-5, with a weak D call TRBD1 (5 bases). Germline V gene sequence: CDR1 LGHNT, CDR2 FRNRAP. Trimming left V 7 bases short and J 9 bases short, with 16 bases between. The CDR3 has 13 amino acids. The CDR3 sequence: CASAQDTLRPQHF. In DNA form, the CDR3 reads TGTGCTAGTGCCCAGGACACCCTGCGGCCCCAGCATTTT.

This chain connects TRBV3-1 to TRBJ2-1; TRBD2 matches at 7 bases. The CDR3 contains 15 residues. The V segment lost 4 bases and the J segment 7 bases; nucleotides outside the gene matches: 10. Germline CDR1 reads LGHDT; CDR2 reads YNNKEL (reference sequence). For the CDR3, the DNA is TGTGCCAGCAGCCGCCCTAGCGGACGAGGGAATGAGCAGTTCTTC. It is translated as CASSRPSGRGNEQFF.

This clonotype was recorded a few times. The chain links TRBV7-6 to TRBJ2-3; 13 nucleotides line up with TRBD2. CDR1 is SGHVS and CDR2 is FNYEAQ in the germline V gene. The CDR3 extends over 16 amino acids. The J segment lost 4 bases and the V segment lost 2 bases, leaving 3 bases of the junction unmatched. The CDR3 sequence: CASSLRTSGSADTQYF. The CDR3 nucleotides read TGTGCCAGCAGCTTAAGGACTAGCGGGAGTGCAGATACGCAGTATTTT.

This rearrangement joins TRBV19 to TRBJ1-1; tentatively, D is TRBD1 (5 bases). The CDR3 runs 14 residues. Trimming removed 8 bases at V and 0 bases at J, with 13 bases between. CDR1 LNHDA and CDR2 SQIVND come from the germline V gene (reference sequence). The CDR3 DNA follows: TGTGCCAGTTGTGGGGGGTCTCTGAACACTGAAGCTTTCTTT. Its protein product is CASCGGSLNTEAFF.

This clonotype appeared a single time. The chain joins TRBV5-1 to TRBJ2-3, with D unresolved. Trimming removed 0 bases from V and 0 bases from J, with 8 bases in between. Germline V gives CDR1 SGHRS, CDR2 YFSETQ. This CDR3 contains 15 residues. CDR3 amino acids: CASSLVAPSTDTQYF. CDR3 in DNA: TGCGCCAGCAGCTTGGTTGCGCCTAGCACAGATACGCAGTATTTT. The full variable domain, rest sourced from reference TRBV5-1 and TRBJ2-3, is KAGVTQTPRYLIKTRGQQVTLSCSPISGHRSVSWYQQTPGQGLQFLFEYFSETQRNKGNFPGRFSGRQFSNSRSEMNVSTLELGDSALYLCASSLVAPSTDTQYFGPGTRLTVL.

This rearrangement joins TRBV28 to TRBJ1-6, with TRBD1 as a possible D gene (5 bases). Germline loops: CDR1 MDHEN, CDR2 SYDVKM. V was cut by 2 bases and J by 7 bases, with 6 bases left in between. The CDR3 sequence is 13 residues long. The CDR3 loop reads CASSLGGNSPLHF. As DNA, the CDR3 is TGTGCCAGCAGTTTAGGGGGGAATTCACCCCTCCACTTT.

This clonotype was seen only once. The chain couples TRBV6-2 or TRBV6-3 to TRBJ2-7; 7 bases fit TRBD2. Germline CDR1 reads MNHEY; CDR2 reads SVGEGT. The CDR3 loop spans 13 amino acids. V trimming: 4 bases; J trimming: 3 bases; junction bases outside the gene matches: 3. The CDR3: CASSWASGYEQYF. The CDR3 region has the DNA TGTGCCAGCAGTTGGGCTAGCGGCTACGAGCAGTACTTC.

The chain employs TRBV5-1 and TRBJ1-1, with unresolved D. Germline V lookup: CDR1 SGHRS, CDR2 YFSETQ. The CDR3 is 13 amino acids. Trimming took off 5 bases at V and 0 bases at J, with 8 bases between the two ends. The DNA for the CDR3 is TGCGCCAGCAGGAACAGCCTGAACACTGAAGCTTTCTTT. Translation gives CASRNSLNTEAFF.

A few counts support this clonotype. The chain uses TRBV4-2 and TRBJ2-4, with D uncertain. V shed 0 bases and J shed 0 bases, with 15 bases lying between them. Germline CDR1 and CDR2: LGHNA and YNFKEQ. The CDR3 spans 18 residues. CDR3 residues: CASSQESIWGLAKNIQYF. In nucleotides, the CDR3 is TGTGCCAGCAGCCAAGAGTCTATTTGGGGATTAGCCAAAAACATTCAGTACTTC.

This chain uses TRBV6-5 with TRBJ1-1; TRBD1 is a possible D gene (5 bases). Per germline, CDR1 MNHEY and CDR2 SVGAGI. The CDR3 spans 14 residues. V was cut by 2 bases and J by 1 base, with 8 bases left in between. The CDR3, as DNA: TGTGCCAGCAGTTACGGGGGTCGGAACACTGAAGCTTTCTTT. Protein product: CASSYGGRNTEAFF.

This clonotype was counted a few times. This chain uses TRBV6-1 with TRBJ2-1, with D perhaps being TRBD1 or TRBD2 (6 bases each). With 8 bases removed from V and 5 bases from J, the gap between germline ends came to 22 bases. The CDR3 totals 16 residues. The germline gives CDR1 MNHNS, CDR2 SASEGT. The CDR3 region has the DNA TGTGCCAGCTTATGGGGGGCATGGACGGAAAACAATGAGCAGTTCTTC. Translating gives CASLWGAWTENNEQFF.